This TCR beta chain was observed in a study of cytomegalovirus exposure and HLA in healthy donors. General study findings and limits: Researchers left out some V segments, among them TRBV6-2 and TRBV6-3, as indistinguishable.

PCR employed 60 Vbeta and 13 Jbeta primers. The assay was immunoSEQ multiplex PCR, and TCRdb's table has in-frame clones only and misses some. The data show around 110,000 clones, with 65% seen just once and roughly 10% held by the top ten. For this clone: Its target is unknown.

The junction had 3 bases not matched to a gene; V was cut back by 5 bases and J by 4 bases. This CDR3 is 12 amino acids long. Per germline, CDR1 SQVTM and CDR2 ANQGSEA. This TCR came from a middle-aged woman in good health and CMV-seropositive. Sequencing was performed on PBMCs. The chain joins TRBV29-1 to TRBJ2-3; the match to TRBD1 covers 7 bases. As DNA, the CDR3 is TGCAGCGTTCGGACAGGATCAGATACGCAGTATTTT. Encoded protein: CSVRTGSDTQYF.